This TCR beta chain is from a study of neurological immune-mediated disorders. TCRdb reanalysed the 5' RACE reads using MiXCR and keeps one entry per CDR3 protein. The data show approximately 86,000 distinct CDR3 sequences, just over 2.5% seen once. This clonotype was seen at least ten times. The V gene's germline CDR1 is SQVTM and CDR2 ANQGSEA. J gave up 5 bases and V 7 bases, and 10 bases lay outside the gene matches. The CDR3 loop spans 14 amino acids. Source material: PBMCs. V usage is TRBV29-1 and J usage is TRBJ2-1; 8 bases line up with TRBD1. This TCR derives from a woman younger than 45 with multiple sclerosis. Here the CDR3 reads CSAYGTGANNEQFF. CDR3 in DNA: TGCAGCGCATACGGGACAGGCGCTAACAATGAGCAGTTCTTC.